These 3 T cell receptor beta chains were sequenced from one sample in a study of memory CD4+ T cells and cytomegalovirus serostatus (dated by TCRdb to about 2019). Single viable CD3+CD4+CD8-CD45RO+ cells were sorted as memory CD4+ T cells on a FACSAria II. The receptor library was made with the immunoSEQ multiplex PCR assay. The source is immuneACCESS, and TCRdb retained only in-frame sequences with V and J called. Part of the clones is not carried over; for the studies checked, unresolved V genes explain less than half of this, and the remainder is unexplained. The table for this sample lists more than 45,000 clones; 82% of them were counted only once. The top ten clones comprise roughly 0.59% of the sample. The sequenced material came from memory CD4+ T cells from blood. The receptors derive from an adult in good health and CMV-seronegative.

The chain has TRBV5-1 and TRBJ2-2, with D perhaps TRBD1 (5 bases). V was cut by 7 bases and J by 1 base, with 11 bases left in between. Germline V lookup: CDR1 SGHRS, CDR2 YFSETQ. This CDR3 comprises 14 residues. The CDR3 DNA is TGCGCCAGCGTCGGCAGGGAGAACACCGGGGAGCTGTTTTTT. Amino acids: CASVGRENTGELFF.

The chain joins TRBV28 to TRBJ1-1; D call uncertain. The CDR3 runs to 13 residues. V was trimmed by 6 bases and J by 1 base, leaving 9 bases between them. CDR1 and CDR2 from the germline V gene are MDHEN and SYDVKM. CDR3 coding DNA: TGTGCCAGCAGCTCGATCGGGAACACTGAAGCTTTCTTT. Translation gives CASSSIGNTEAFF.

The rearrangement joins TRBV7-2 to TRBJ1-3, with 8 bases lining up with TRBD1. J lost 2 bases, V lost 5 bases, and 8 bases had no gene match. Germline V lookup: CDR1 SGHTA, CDR2 FQGNSA. This CDR3 is built from 16 residues. This CDR3 is CASSPGQGITGNTIYF. The CDR3, as DNA: TGTGCCAGCAGCCCCGGACAGGGTATCACTGGAAACACCATATATTTT.